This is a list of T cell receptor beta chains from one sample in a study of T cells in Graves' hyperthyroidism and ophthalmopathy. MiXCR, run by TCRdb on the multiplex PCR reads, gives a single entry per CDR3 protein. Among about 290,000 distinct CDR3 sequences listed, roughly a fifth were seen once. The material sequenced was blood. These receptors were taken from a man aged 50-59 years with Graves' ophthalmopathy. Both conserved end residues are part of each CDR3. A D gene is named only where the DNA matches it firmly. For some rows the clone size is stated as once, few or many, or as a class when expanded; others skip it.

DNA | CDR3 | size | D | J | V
TGTGCCAGCAGTGACAGGGGGACTTACGAGCAGTACTTC | CASSDRGTYEQYF | many | TRBD1 | TRBJ2-7 | TRBV3-1
TGTGCCAGTAGTTACGGATCCCCCCCAACCGAGGACCTCCACTTT | CASSYGSPPTEDLHF | few | NA | TRBJ1-6 | TRBV19
TGTGCCAGCGGGACCGGGACTAGCGGGAACAATGAGCAGTTCTTC | CASGTGTSGNNEQFF | few | TRBD2 | TRBJ2-1 | TRBV6-1
TGCAGCGTTGAAGACCCCGGAGATGGCGGGAGCTCCTACGAGCAGTACTTC | CSVEDPGDGGSSYEQYF | few | TRBD2 | TRBJ2-7 | TRBV29-1
TGTGCCAGCAGCTTAGGAGACAGGGATGGTGACGAGCAGTACTTC | CASSLGDRDGDEQYF | many | TRBD1 | TRBJ2-7 | TRBV7-6
TGTGCCTGGACAGGGAGGTGGACTGAAGCTTTCTTT | CAWTGRWTEAFF | many | NA | TRBJ1-1 | TRBV30
TGTGCCAGCAGTTTATTGCCCCAGGGGTCCTATGGCTACACCTTC | CASSLLPQGSYGYTF | NA | NA | TRBJ1-2 | TRBV27
TGTGCCAGCCAACTAGCGGGAAGGGGTGAGCAGTTCTTC | CASQLAGRGEQFF | NA | TRBD2 | TRBJ2-1 | TRBV6-1
TGTGCCAGCAGTTCCTTCACCTCGACTAGCGGGAAAGAGACCCAGTACTTC | CASSSFTSTSGKETQYF | NA | TRBD2 | TRBJ2-5 | TRBV7-2
TGTGCCAGCAGCCCGGGACCTGGGTACGAGCAGTACTTC | CASSPGPGYEQYF | many | NA | TRBJ2-7 | TRBV11-2
TGCAGTGCTAGGAACCCGGGGGGTGGGAACACTGAAGCTTTCTTT | CSARNPGGGNTEAFF | NA | NA | TRBJ1-1 | TRBV20-1
TGTGCCAGTAGGGGACTAGCGAGGGGCACAGATACGCAGTATTTT | CASRGLARGTDTQYF | few | TRBD2 | TRBJ2-3 | TRBV19
TGTGCCAGCAGCCCCTTGGGAGGGTTCAATGAGCAGTTCTTC | CASSPLGGFNEQFF | many | TRBD2 | TRBJ2-1 | TRBV3-1
TGTGCCACCCAGCCCGCGGGGAGAGAGACCCAGTACTTC | CATQPAGRETQYF | many | NA | TRBJ2-5 | TRBV3-1
TGTGCCACCAACGGACAGGGGGCTTCCAGTAGCACAGATACGCAGTATTTT | CATNGQGASSSTDTQYF | NA | TRBD1 | TRBJ2-3 | TRBV15
TGCGCCAGCACATTACAGGGTTATGAGCAGTTCTTC | CASTLQGYEQFF | few | NA | TRBJ2-1 | TRBV5-1
TGTGCCAGCAGTTTGGGTATAGCGGGATACACAGATACGCAGTATTTT | CASSLGIAGYTDTQYF | NA | TRBD2 | TRBJ2-3 | TRBV28
TGCGCCAGCAGCTTGGTCTCGTCTCTAACCGATACGCAGTATTTT | CASSLVSSLTDTQYF | NA | NA | TRBJ2-3 | TRBV5-1
TGTGCCAGCAGCCGCGGACTCGCCGTGGACACCATATATTTT | CASSRGLAVDTIYF | many | NA | TRBJ1-3 | TRBV28
TGTGCCAGCAGCTTCTCAGGGGCGAGGTACAATGAGCAGTTCTTC | CASSFSGARYNEQFF | many | NA | TRBJ2-1 | TRBV5-5
TGTGCCAGCAGTCCTCGGACAGGGAAGTCTGGGGCCAACGTCCTGACTTTC | CASSPRTGKSGANVLTF | many | TRBD1 | TRBJ2-6 | TRBV28
TGCGCCAGCAGCCAGGACCCTCCTAAGACACTTCCCTACGAGCAGTACTTC | CASSQDPPKTLPYEQYF | few | NA | TRBJ2-7 | TRBV4-1
TGTGCCTGGAGTAGAGGGACGGTGGTGGCAGAGACCCAGTACTTC | CAWSRGTVVAETQYF | NA | NA | TRBJ2-5 | TRBV30
TGTGCCTGGAGACCTGCCTCGCGAGACTCCTACGAGCAGTACTTC | CAWRPASRDSYEQYF | many | NA | TRBJ2-7 | TRBV30
TGTGCCAGCAGCTCAGGACAGGGGGAGGGAACCTACAATGAGCAGTTCTTC | CASSSGQGEGTYNEQFF | few | TRBD1 | TRBJ2-1 | TRBV7-3
TGTGCCAGCAGCTTACCGCCCCGTCGGGCTAGCGGGAGTTATGAGCAGTTCTTC | CASSLPPRRASGSYEQFF | few | TRBD2 | TRBJ2-1 | TRBV7-9
TGTGCCAGCAGCCTTCGCGCAGGGTATGACACTGAAGCTTTCTTT | CASSLRAGYDTEAFF | NA | NA | TRBJ1-1 | TRBV28
TGTGCCAGCAGTGAAGGGGGGTTTCGGGGCTACACCTTC | CASSEGGFRGYTF | many | NA | TRBJ1-2 | TRBV6-1
TGTGCCAGCAGCTTTAATCAGGGGGCTAGCGGGGTATCCTCAGAGACCCAGTACTTC | CASSFNQGASGVSSETQYF | NA | NA | TRBJ2-5 | TRBV12-3/TRBV12-4
TGTGCCAGCTCCATGGAAGAGACCCAGTACTTC | CASSMEETQYF | many | NA | TRBJ2-5 | TRBV18
TGTGCCAGCAGTTCCCTACGTAGCGGGAGCGTTCTCTACGAGCAGTACTTC | CASSSLRSGSVLYEQYF | many | TRBD2 | TRBJ2-7 | TRBV12-3/TRBV12-4
TGCAGTGCTCCTAGACAGCAGCGAACTGAAGCTTTCTTT | CSAPRQQRTEAFF | NA | NA | TRBJ1-1 | TRBV20-1
TGTGCCAGCAGTGGGGGGGGATCCGGACTCCACTTT | CASSGGGSGLHF | NA | NA | TRBJ1-6 | TRBV6-1
TGCGCCAGCACCCCAGGGGGGGAAACTGAAGCTTTCTTT | CASTPGGETEAFF | few | TRBD1 | TRBJ1-1 | TRBV10-2
TGTGCCAGCAGCGATCTGGGGTCCACAGATACGCAGTATTTT | CASSDLGSTDTQYF | NA | NA | TRBJ2-3 | TRBV9
TGTGCCAGCAGCCGAGGCTCTGGGGCCAACGTCCTGACTTTC | CASSRGSGANVLTF | many | NA | TRBJ2-6 | TRBV11-2
TGCGCCAGTAAGGGAGGGCCAGGCACAGATACGCAGTATTTT | CASKGGPGTDTQYF | many | TRBD2 | TRBJ2-3 | TRBV5-1
TGCAGTGCTAGACTTCAGCGGGGCTCCTACGAGCAGTACTTC | CSARLQRGSYEQYF | NA | TRBD2 | TRBJ2-7 | TRBV20-1
TGTGCCAGCAGCTTAGATCTAAGCGACAATGAGCAGTTCTTC | CASSLDLSDNEQFF | NA | NA | TRBJ2-1 | TRBV7-3
TGTGCCAGCAGGGCGGACAGGGAAAATTCACCCCTCCACTTT | CASRADRENSPLHF | few | TRBD1 | TRBJ1-6 | TRBV27
TGCGCCAGCAGCCAAGATATCGGATTGAACACTGAAGCTTTCTTT | CASSQDIGLNTEAFF | few | NA | TRBJ1-1 | TRBV4-1
TGTGCCAGCAGTGACGGACGGGGGGTAGGTGGCTACACCTTC | CASSDGRGVGGYTF | NA | NA | TRBJ1-2 | TRBV2
TGCGCCAGCAGCTCTCAGGACAGGGGGCTAGGGGCTTTCTTT | CASSSQDRGLGAFF | NA | TRBD1 | TRBJ1-1 | TRBV5-1
TGTGCCAGCAGTCCTTATACAGGGGGCAATGAAGCTTTCTTT | CASSPYTGGNEAFF | many | TRBD1 | TRBJ1-1 | TRBV28
TGTGCCAGCAGTCTAGCGGTTACTAGCACAGATACGCAGTATTTT | CASSLAVTSTDTQYF | NA | TRBD2 | TRBJ2-3 | TRBV6-2/TRBV6-3
TGCAGTGCTATCACCGGGACTAGCAGTCGTGATACGCAGTATTTT | CSAITGTSSRDTQYF | few | TRBD2 | TRBJ2-3 | TRBV20-1
TGCAGCGTCGAAGAACTAGCGGGAGGGCTGTACAATGAGCAGTTCTTC | CSVEELAGGLYNEQFF | many | TRBD2 | TRBJ2-1 | TRBV29-1
TGTGCCAGCAGCTCGGGACTAGCGGGAGCAAAGGAGCAGTTCTTC | CASSSGLAGAKEQFF | many | TRBD2 | TRBJ2-1 | TRBV5-6
TGCAGTGCTAGTTCGGGGCGCCACGAGCAGTACTTC | CSASSGRHEQYF | many | NA | TRBJ2-7 | TRBV20-1
TGCGCCAGCAGCTTGGAGATTAGGGGGGGATCCTACGAGCAGTACTTC | CASSLEIRGGSYEQYF | NA | NA | TRBJ2-7 | TRBV5-1
TGCAGTGCCAGGGAAGGGCGAGGCTACAATGAGCAGTTCTTC | CSAREGRGYNEQFF | many | NA | TRBJ2-1 | TRBV20-1
TGTGCCAGCGCAAGGTCAGGGGCTGGGGACTCACCCCTCCACTTT | CASARSGAGDSPLHF | few | NA | TRBJ1-6 | TRBV9
TGTGCCACCCAGGTGGCGGGGACCCTAGGTGAGCAGTTCTTC | CATQVAGTLGEQFF | NA | NA | TRBJ2-1 | TRBV10-3
TGCGCCAGCAGTCTTCAGAAGACTAGCGGGAGGGGGGAGCAGTTCTTC | CASSLQKTSGRGEQFF | NA | TRBD2 | TRBJ2-1 | TRBV5-1
TGTGCCAGCAGTACCTCCGGGACTTTTAGCACAGATACGCAGTATTTT | CASSTSGTFSTDTQYF | NA | NA | TRBJ2-3 | TRBV6-1